This T cell receptor beta chain is from a study of CD4 T cells in relation to SARS-CoV-2 and coronaviruses (dated by TCRdb to the early 2020s). For the study in its entirety: The full convalescent cohort of over 10 patients had a median age of around 38 years, ranging from roughly 21 to 80 years. Of the approximately twelve convalescent patients, 8 were male and 4 were female, and two of the subjects were Hispanic. Using patient-derived lymphoblastoid cell lines, the shared crossreactive spike epitopes were mapped to their HLA restriction. At the level of individual TCR clonotypes, the study evaluated whether memory CD4+ T cells crossreact between the spike proteins of SARS-CoV-2 and those of common cold coronaviruses. Samples from a few pre-COVID donors and the naive versus memory experiments were sequenced with the Adaptive Biotechnologies TCR-sequencing kit; other data were Illumina-based. For other donors in the study, expansion assays were sequenced with a different, Illumina-based TCR-beta assay. On the study overall, not on this receptor specifically: Naive versus memory sequencing indicated that memory recall responses, rather than primary responses primed during culture, are detected by the assay. Memory CD4+ clonotypes crossrecognizing SARS-CoV-2 and at least one common cold coronavirus spike were found in roughly 59% of donors. Crossreactivity analysis centred on spike protein, so crossreactivity against other viral proteins was not assessed. No donor contributed both pre-pandemic and post-infection samples, which limited tracing the source of pre-existing responses. Compared with monoreactive clones, crossreactive clones had significantly weaker SARS-CoV-2-driven expansion, a result consistent with antigenic imprinting. The study was constrained by small numbers of patients and of tested TCRs.

On this clone: What antigen it recognizes has not been identified. Nothing much larger sits one base from this clone, and base qualities are not available.

Naive and memory CD4+ T cells were separated from cryopreserved PBMCs by first enriching for CD4 and then performing EasySep naive CD4+ T cell enrichment. Ficoll-Paque PLUS gradient centrifugation was used to isolate PBMCs from either whole blood or leukapheresis product. PBMCs were either cryopreserved at -140 degrees C or used fresh in the expansion assay. The QIAamp Micro DNA Kit was used to extract genomic DNA from the CD4+ T cells. CDR1 is given as MNHNY and CDR2 as SVGAGI, both from the germline V gene (reference sequence). The CDR3 holds 14 amino acids from the cysteine to the phenylalanine. Kept here is only the CDR3 DNA, which spans 42 bases and is read in frame from base 1. Trimming leaves V shorter by 3 bases and J shorter by 7 bases, with the junction holding 2 bases beyond the gene matches. DNA from uncultured naive and memory CD4+ T cells underwent immunoSEQ TCR-beta sequencing at deep resolution. The study's own analysis went as follows. During preprocessing, nonproductive sequences were removed, as were CDR3s that did not start with C, did not end with F or W, or were shorter than 7 amino acids. Cultured and uncultured naive and memory CD4+ repertoires were searched for previously identified spike- and CEF-reactive CDR3s. After three terminal residues were trimmed from each end, CDR3 homology was quantified as pairwise Levenshtein distance using the stringdist R package. TCRdb carries this immuneACCESS record with in-frame sequences only. Its versions omit some clonotypes, under half of them owing to an unresolved V gene in the studies checked, with the rest unexplained. The DNA was the basis for D and trimming; V, J and clone size are from that table. This sample has about 37,000 clones in its table, and 75% to 90% of those were observed once. The ten largest clones represent 3% to 3.5% of the sample.

The sample was memory CD4+ T cells from PBMCs. Taken with the paper, the label for cell subset or site translates to: memory (non-naive) CD4+ T cells. The receptor chain draws on TRBV6-6 and TRBJ2-1, with 11 bases aligning to TRBD2. This clonotype was sampled from an adult with COVID-19. For the CDR3, the sequence is CASSYSGRENEQFF. The sequenced DNA is TGTGCCAGCAGTTATAGCGGGAGGGAGAATGAGCAGTTCTTC.